These 23 T cell receptor beta chains were sequenced from one sample in a study of cytomegalovirus exposure and HLA in healthy donors. 60 Vbeta and 13 Jbeta primers were used in PCR. Sequenced by immunoSEQ multiplex PCR; TCRdb stores in-frame clones only, minus some. The data hold 150,000 to 200,000 clones, with 87% observed a single time. Sequencing used PBMCs. The receptors come from a woman in her twenties or thirties in good health and CMV-seronegative.

CDR3 sequence (DNA): TGTGCCAGCAGTTACCGGGTCGGGGAGCAGTACTTC. As protein: CASSYRVGEQYF. V usage is TRBV6-5 and J usage is TRBJ2-7; D unclear. CDR3 length: 12 residues. V lost 2 bases to trimming and J lost 7 bases, with 9 bases between them. Germline V lookup: CDR1 MNHEY, CDR2 SVGAGI.

A few counts support this clone. The J gene is TRBJ2-3, the V gene TRBV4-1; D is possibly TRBD1 (7 bases). Trimming left V 7 bases short and J 5 bases short, with 16 bases between. The CDR3 has 14 amino acids. Germline CDR1 reads MGHRA; CDR2 reads YSYEKL. The CDR3 nucleotides read TGCGCCAGCAACCGTCGACAGGGAGGAGATACGCAGTATTTT. Protein: CASNRRQGGDTQYF.

Only a few counts were recorded for this clone. The genes are TRBV11-3 and TRBJ2-7; 9 bases match TRBD1. CDR3 size: 14 residues. Germline V gene data show CDR1 as SGHNT and CDR2 as YENEEA. Trimming removed 0 bases from V and 3 bases from J; junction bases left unmatched: 0. The CDR3 sequence is CASSLEGQGYEQYF. The DNA for the CDR3 is TGTGCCAGCAGCTTAGAGGGACAGGGCTACGAGCAGTACTTC.

With respect to this clone: Relative to the germline gene, one junction end is altered; a read error may explain this. The V gene is TRBV27, the J gene TRBJ1-1; TRBD1 matches at 7 bases. This CDR3 region has 13 residues. The germline CDR1 and CDR2 sequences are MNHEY and SMNVEV (reference sequence). CDR3 sequence (DNA): TGTGCCAGCAGGTTATTGGGGACAGCCTATGCTTTCTTT. Encoded protein: CASRLLGTAYAFF.

This chain joins TRBV7-8 and TRBJ1-6; D uncertain. Germline CDR1 and CDR2: SGHVS and FQNEAQ. This CDR3 spans 13 amino acids. V lost 0 bases and J 7 bases, leaving 4 bases between the germline ends. The CDR3 sequence: CASSLAGNSPLHF. In nucleotides, the CDR3 is TGTGCCAGCAGCTTAGCCGGGAATTCACCCCTCCACTTT.

V usage is TRBV27 and J usage is TRBJ2-1, with 9 positions matching TRBD2. The CDR3 extends over 15 amino acids. CDR1 is MNHEY, CDR2 SMNVEV, per germline (reference sequence). J lost 9 bases, V lost 9 bases, and 15 bases had no gene match. The DNA of the CDR3 is TGTGCCAGTAAACCGGGTGGTAGCGGGAGCCCTGAGCAGTTCTTC. As protein: CASKPGGSGSPEQFF.

This clone turned up a few times. The V gene is TRBV6-4, the J gene TRBJ1-1; a weak D match, TRBD1 (6 bases). Trimming removed 5 bases at V and 1 base at J, with 23 bases between. Germline V gene lookup returns CDR1 MRHNA and CDR2 SNTAGT. There are 18 residues in the CDR3. The CDR3 DNA reads TGTGCCAGCAGTTCTCCTCCGGGACACCTGAGGGGGAACACTGAAGCTTTCTTT. It translates to CASSSPPGHLRGNTEAFF.

This clone appeared a single time. This chain uses TRBV6-1 with TRBJ2-2; 14 nucleotides match TRBD2. Trimming removed 4 bases from V and 1 base from J; junction bases left unmatched: 8. Per germline, CDR1 MNHNS and CDR2 SASEGT. The CDR3 has 19 residues. The CDR3 loop reads CASSALVGTSGRNTGELFF. The CDR3 DNA reads as TGTGCCAGCAGTGCTTTAGTGGGGACTAGCGGGAGGAACACCGGGGAGCTGTTTTTT.

This clone was seen a handful of times. This chain links TRBV7-9 with TRBJ1-1; TRBD1 might be the D (6 bases). The CDR3 extends over 14 amino acids. CDR1 and CDR2 from the germline V gene are SEHNR and FQNEAQ (reference sequence). V lost 5 bases to trimming and J lost 4 bases, with 14 bases between them. CDR3: CASSSRDKFTEAFF. The CDR3 DNA reads as TGTGCCAGCAGCAGCCGGGACAAATTCACTGAAGCTTTCTTT.

The chain joins TRBV30 to TRBJ1-1, with D tentatively TRBD1 (5 bases). Trimming left V 3 bases short and J 3 bases short, with 14 bases between. This CDR3 contains 14 residues. Germline CDR1 GTSNPN, CDR2 SVGIG (reference sequence). DNA for the CDR3: TGTGCCTGGAGAATACGTAAAGGGGACACTGAAGCTTTCTTT. Translation: CAWRIRKGDTEAFF.

This clone was seen a handful of times. The V call is TRBV6-1, the J call TRBJ1-6; D not certain. The CDR3 has 15 residues. Germline CDR1 is MNHNS and CDR2 is SASEGT. Trimming took 7 bases from V and 7 from J, leaving 17 bases between them. The CDR3 region has the DNA TGTGCCAGCAAGCTGGACGGAGGAGGAAATTCACCCCTCCACTTT. Amino acid sequence: CASKLDGGGNSPLHF.

The rearrangement links TRBV18 to TRBJ2-7; TRBD1 matches 9 bases. CDR3 size: 14 residues. V shed 3 bases and J 3 bases; nucleotides not matched to a gene: 3. Germline V gene data show CDR1 as KGHSH and CDR2 as LQKENI. The CDR3 sequence: CASSPRDRVYEQYF. DNA of the CDR3: TGTGCCAGCTCACCTAGGGACAGGGTCTACGAGCAGTACTTC. Combining the CDR3 with reference TRBV18 and TRBJ2-7 gives the whole variable domain NAGVMQNPRHLVRRRGQEARLRCSPMKGHSHVYWYRQLPEEGLKFMVYLQKENIIDESGMPKERFSAEFPKEGPSILRIQQVVRGDSAAYFCASSPRDRVYEQYFGPGTRLTVT.

The genes are TRBV9 and TRBJ2-1; TRBD2 is a possible D gene (7 bases). Germline loops: CDR1 SGDLS, CDR2 YYNGEE. This CDR3 comprises 16 residues. Trimming cost V 4 bases and J 7 bases, with 21 bases left between them. The CDR3 DNA reads TGTGCCAGCAGCCTAGTGTCGGGGGGCCCTGGGAATGAGCAGTTCTTC. Protein: CASSLVSGGPGNEQFF.

For the CDR3, the DNA is TGTGCCAGTAGTTCCTTGGACAGGGGGACTGAAGCTTTCTTT. This gives the protein CASSSLDRGTEAFF. The chain uses TRBV19 and TRBJ1-1; 10 nucleotides match TRBD1. Germline V gene lookup returns CDR1 LNHDA and CDR2 SQIVND (reference sequence). V was clipped by 5 bases and J by 5 bases; unmatched bases: 5. The CDR3 totals 14 residues.

The V and J genes are TRBV5-1 and TRBJ1-1; TRBD1 matches at 8 bases. Trimming at V came to 6 bases and at J to 2 bases, leaving 6 bases not matched to a gene. The CDR3 is 14 amino acids. Germline V gives CDR1 SGHRS, CDR2 YFSETQ. The CDR3 here is CASTAGGPNTEAFF. The CDR3 DNA sequence: TGCGCCAGCACGGCAGGGGGCCCAAACACTGAAGCTTTCTTT.

The chain recombines TRBV15 with TRBJ2-7; weak D call: TRBD2 (6 bases). The germline V gene has CDR1 LNHNV and CDR2 YYDKDF (reference sequence). The CDR3 totals 17 residues. The ends were cut back, 1 base at V and 2 bases at J, with 18 bases in the middle. CDR3 sequence (DNA): TGTGCCACCAGCAGAGGTGGGCGGGGACTCGCCACCTACGAGCAGTACTTC. Protein: CATSRGGRGLATYEQYF.

As for this clone: A junction boundary mismatches the germline segment, possibly from a read error. This chain links TRBV7-8 with TRBJ2-3, with 7 bases matching TRBD1. CDR1 SGHVS and CDR2 FQNEAQ come from the germline V gene. This CDR3 contains 16 residues. The CDR3 loop is CASSLVRGGWTGTQYF. The DNA for the CDR3 is TGTGCCAGCAGCTTAGTCAGGGGCGGATGGACAGGTACGCAGTATTTT.

This chain connects TRBV7-9 to TRBJ1-6; 12 nucleotides agree with TRBD1. The CDR3 has 19 amino acids. In germline, CDR1 is SEHNR, CDR2 FQNEAQ (reference sequence). J gave up 7 bases and V 1 base, and 11 bases lay outside the gene matches. In DNA, the CDR3 is TGTGCCAGCAGCTTAGGGTGGGACAGGGGGCAACTAGGGAATTCACCCCTCCACTTT. Amino acid sequence: CASSLGWDRGQLGNSPLHF.

The rearrangement uses TRBV7-2 and TRBJ1-5, with D possibly matching TRBD1 (6 bases). Germline V gives CDR1 SGHTA, CDR2 FQGNSA. The CDR3 is made up of 15 amino acids. Deletions cut 5 bases from V and 7 bases from J, with 18 bases between. As DNA, the CDR3 is TGTGCCAGCAGCGGACAGCCAGGGATTGGACAGCCCCAGCATTTT. Protein product: CASSGQPGIGQPQHF.

The chain has TRBV5-1 and TRBJ2-1, with TRBD2 matching over 15 bases. Germline-derived CDR1 and CDR2 are SGHRS and YFSETQ. The CDR3 length is 17 residues. With V trimmed by 2 bases and J by 7 bases, 7 bases remained unmatched. DNA of the CDR3: TGCGCCAGCAGCTTACCCGGGACTAGCGGGAGGTTGAATGAGCAGTTCTTC. The encoded protein is CASSLPGTSGRLNEQFF.

The chain is built from TRBV5-1 and TRBJ2-7, with a possible D match to TRBD1 (5 bases). CDR1 and CDR2 from the germline V gene are SGHRS and YFSETQ. This CDR3 spans 13 amino acids. The ends were cut back, 0 bases at V and 6 bases at J, with 10 bases in the middle. The CDR3 sequence is CASSLGGAGEQYF. The CDR3 DNA reads TGCGCCAGCAGCTTGGGGGGCGCAGGCGAGCAGTACTTC.

V gene TRBV11-1 combines with J gene TRBJ2-7, with D unclear. Germline lookup yields CDR1 SGHAT and CDR2 FQDESV (reference sequence). V gave up 6 bases and J gave up 3 bases, with 6 bases separating them. The CDR3 has 11 amino acids. CDR3 sequence reads: CASSYSYEQYF. The CDR3 DNA reads TGTGCCAGCAGTTATAGCTACGAGCAGTACTTC.

This clone turned up a few times. Other DNA sequences of this sample code for an identical CDR3. The chain has TRBV5-1 and TRBJ2-3; D gene uncertain. The V gene lost 0 bases and the J gene lost 4 bases, with 3 bases spanning the gap. CDR3 length: 12 amino acids. Germline CDR1 reads SGHRS; CDR2 reads YFSETQ. This chain's CDR3 is CASSLASDTQYF. Here the CDR3 DNA reads TGCGCCAGCAGCTTGGCCTCAGATACGCAGTATTTT.